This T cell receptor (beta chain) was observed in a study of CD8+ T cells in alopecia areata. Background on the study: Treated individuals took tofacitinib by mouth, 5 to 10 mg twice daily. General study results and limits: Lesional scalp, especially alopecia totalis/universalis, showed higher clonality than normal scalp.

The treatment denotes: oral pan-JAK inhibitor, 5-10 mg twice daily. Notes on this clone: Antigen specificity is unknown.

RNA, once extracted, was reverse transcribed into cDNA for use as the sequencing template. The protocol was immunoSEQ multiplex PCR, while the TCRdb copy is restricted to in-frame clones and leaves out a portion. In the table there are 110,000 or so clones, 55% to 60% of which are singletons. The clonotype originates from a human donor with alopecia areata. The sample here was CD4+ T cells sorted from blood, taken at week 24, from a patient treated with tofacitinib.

CDR3 sequence reads: CSVVKGHDTQYF. As DNA, the CDR3 is TGCAGCGTTGTGAAGGGGCACGATACGCAGTATTTT. The chain recombines TRBV29-1 with TRBJ2-3; maybe TRBD1 (5 bases). Germline CDR1 and CDR2: SQVTM and ANQGSEA. V was cut by 4 bases and J by 6 bases, with 11 bases left in between. The CDR3 has 12 amino acids.